One and the same sample provided the 8 T cell receptor beta chains below, sequenced in a study of shared clonotypes between healthy human individuals. Sequenced by immunoSEQ multiplex PCR; TCRdb stores in-frame clones only, minus some. The table lists about 1.1 million clones, approximately 80% of them singletons. The sample taken for sequencing was memory CD4+ T cells from PBMCs. Subset reported: CD45RA-negative fraction. These receptors all come from a man aged 18 to 35 in good health. Some clones in this sample may be carry-over from other donors' samples.

The rearrangement links TRBV27 to TRBJ1-1; tentatively, D is TRBD1 (6 bases). Germline V CDR1 and CDR2: MNHEY, SMNVEV (reference sequence). The V end lost 2 bases, the J end lost 1 base, and 8 bases lay between the germline ends. The CDR3 is made up of 14 amino acids. The CDR3 sequence: CASSLNRANTEAFF. CDR3 bases: TGTGCCAGCAGTTTAAACAGGGCGAACACTGAAGCTTTCTTT.

The chain uses TRBV18 and TRBJ2-5; 12 bases fit TRBD1. The CDR3 contains 16 residues. Trimming took 3 bases from V and 4 from J; bases not matched to a gene: 6. The germline CDR1 and CDR2 sequences are KGHSH and LQKENI. The CDR3 protein is CASSPTGTGGTETQYF. DNA for the CDR3: TGTGCCAGCTCACCCACGGGGACAGGGGGCACAGAGACCCAGTACTTC.

The chain links TRBV2 to TRBJ1-2; the D gene is possibly TRBD1 (5 bases). The CDR3 totals 14 residues. Trimming took off 6 bases at V and 7 bases at J, with 18 bases between the two ends. Germline lookup yields CDR1 SNHLY and CDR2 FYNNEI. The CDR3 protein is CASSLDRGRTGYTF. The CDR3 bases are TGTGCCAGCAGCCTGGATCGGGGGAGAACTGGCTACACCTTC.

This clone was seen more than once but under ten times. The CDR3 region has the DNA TGCAGCGTTGGTAAAAGGGGCGCGAACACCGGGGAGCTGTTTTTT. This translates into CSVGKRGANTGELFF. This rearrangement joins TRBV29-1 to TRBJ2-2, with TRBD1 as a possible D gene (5 bases). The V end lost 4 bases, the J end lost 0 bases, and 12 bases lay between the germline ends. CDR1 SQVTM and CDR2 ANQGSEA come from the germline V gene. The CDR3 covers 15 residues.

This chain links TRBV27 with TRBJ2-3; D possibly corresponds to TRBD2 (6 bases). The CDR3 consists of 17 residues. V was pared by 4 bases and J by 1 base, with 18 bases between. CDR1 and CDR2 (germline): MNHEY, SMNVEV (reference sequence). CDR3 loop: CASSSTSFIAGTDTQYF. The CDR3 bases are TGTGCCAGCAGTTCAACCTCATTTATAGCGGGCACAGATACGCAGTATTTT.

The chain couples TRBV5-1 to TRBJ2-7, with no clear D. This CDR3 region has 17 residues. From germline, CDR1 is SGHRS and CDR2 YFSETQ. Trimming took off 4 bases at V and 1 base at J, with 21 bases between the two ends. This CDR3 reads CASSPVYGSGESYEQYF. The DNA of the CDR3 is TGCGCCAGCAGCCCGGTATATGGCTCAGGTGAGTCCTACGAGCAGTACTTC.

The chain is built from TRBV27 and TRBJ2-3; 14 nucleotides agree with TRBD2. The V segment lost 6 bases and the J segment 8 bases; nucleotides outside the gene matches: 7. CDR3 size: 15 residues. Germline lookup yields CDR1 MNHEY and CDR2 SMNVEV (reference sequence). The CDR3 reads CASRPPGLAGGTQYF. The CDR3 coding sequence is TGTGCCAGCAGGCCCCCCGGACTAGCGGGAGGTACGCAGTATTTT.

V gene TRBV7-8 combines with J gene TRBJ2-5; TRBD1 matches at 12 bases. The CDR3 spans 15 residues. The V gene end was trimmed by 2 bases and the J gene end by 4 bases; junction bases not matched to a gene: 2. From germline, CDR1 is SGHVS and CDR2 FQNEAQ. This CDR3 reads CASSLRDRGLETQYF. CDR3 nucleotide sequence: TGTGCCAGCAGCTTACGGGACAGGGGGCTAGAGACCCAGTACTTC.